Listed below are T cell receptor beta chains from one sample, sequenced in a study of blood T cell repertoires in COVID-19. Profiling relied on immunoSEQ multiplex PCR, and the TCRdb table lists in-frame clones only, not all of them. The data contain some 150,000 clones, roughly 90% of them singletons. Input material: peripheral blood. Every receptor here comes from a man in his 60s with acute or convalescent COVID-19. The CDR3 runs from the conserved cysteine through the conserved F or W. Size values are once, few and many counts, or a class for expanded clones, and some rows have none.

len | j_gene | abundance | v_gene | CDR3aa
16 | TRBJ1-5 | few | TRBV24-1 | CATSDSGRGNNQPQHF
17 | TRBJ2-5 | NA | TRBV3-1/TRBV3-2 | CASSTGQGLRKGETQYF
13 | TRBJ1-2 | NA | TRBV9 | CASSVVTAGGYTF
14 | TRBJ1-1 | NA | TRBV18 | CASSPSVGGRDAFF
15 | TRBJ2-4 | NA | TRBV6-5 | CASSPTTLAKNIQYF
16 | TRBJ1-2 | few | TRBV4-1 | CASSQPRQGPNYGYTF
16 | TRBJ2-1 | NA | TRBV6-1 | CASSVRLAGGLGEQFF
15 | TRBJ1-6 | NA | TRBV5-1 | CASSYGQQNNSPLHF
14 | TRBJ1-4 | NA | TRBV5-1 | CASSPGQGGEKLFF
12 | TRBJ1-1 | NA | TRBV6-2/TRBV6-3 | CASSRGMTEAFF
16 | TRBJ2-5 | NA | TRBV3-1/TRBV3-2 | CASSPLFGASEETQYF
15 | TRBJ1-1 | NA | TRBV10-3 | CAISESSLGVSEAFF
15 | TRBJ2-3 | NA | TRBV2 | CASRGTSGGIDTQYF
14 | TRBJ2-3 | NA | TRBV6-5 | CASSKRDNSDTQYF
15 | TRBJ2-3 | NA | TRBV7-2 | CASSATGVGTDTQYF
15 | TRBJ2-7 | NA | TRBV6-5 | CASRVLDRVAYEQYF